The entry below gives a single T cell receptor (beta chain) sequence along with its context. What it binds is not known. Assay used: immunoSEQ multiplex PCR; TCRdb lists only in-frame clones, some missing. The sample shows roughly 98,000 clones, about 88% of them seen only once. Trimming took 4 bases from V and 7 from J, leaving 5 bases between them. Germline assignment: CDR1 MNHEY and CDR2 SMNVEV (reference sequence). The CDR3 spans 12 residues. This entry comes from a study of T cell responses to AZD1222 COVID-19 vaccine. Study results and limitations: A mostly white British donor set with more females was recruited, and clonal diversity was possibly underestimated. Vaccination with two AZD1222 doses was followed by a rise in Spike-specific TCR breadth and depth.

This TCR derives from an adult who received the AZD1222 COVID-19 vaccine. The source was peripheral blood, collected 28 days after the second AZD1222 dose. The genes are TRBV27 and TRBJ1-6; D is unresolved. The CDR3 loop is CASSSGNSPLHF. The CDR3 DNA reads TGTGCCAGCAGTTCGGGGAATTCACCCCTCCACTTT.